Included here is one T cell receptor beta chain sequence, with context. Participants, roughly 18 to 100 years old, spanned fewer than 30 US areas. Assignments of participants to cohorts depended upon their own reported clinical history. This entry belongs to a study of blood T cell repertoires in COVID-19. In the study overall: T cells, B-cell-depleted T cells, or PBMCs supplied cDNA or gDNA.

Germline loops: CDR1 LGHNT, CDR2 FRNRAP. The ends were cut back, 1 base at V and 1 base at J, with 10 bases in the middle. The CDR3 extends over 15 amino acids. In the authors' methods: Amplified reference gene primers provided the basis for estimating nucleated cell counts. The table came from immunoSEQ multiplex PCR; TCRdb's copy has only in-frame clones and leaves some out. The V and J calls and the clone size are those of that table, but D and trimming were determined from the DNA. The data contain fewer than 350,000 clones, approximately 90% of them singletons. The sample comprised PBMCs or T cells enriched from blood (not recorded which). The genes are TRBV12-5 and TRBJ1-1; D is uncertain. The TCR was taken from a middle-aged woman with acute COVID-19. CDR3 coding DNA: TGTGCTAGTGGTTTGGCATGGCGGGGGAACACTGAAGCTTTCTTT. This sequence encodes CASGLAWRGNTEAFF. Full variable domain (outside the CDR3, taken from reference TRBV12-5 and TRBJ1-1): DARVTQTPRHKVTEMGQEVTMRCQPILGHNTVFWYRQTMMQGLELLAYFRNRAPLDDSGMPKDRFSAEMPDATLATLKIQPSEPRDSAVYFCASGLAWRGNTEAFFGQGTRLTVV.